A selection of T cell receptor beta chains follows, all from one sample in a study of cytomegalovirus exposure and HLA in healthy donors. Profiling relied on immunoSEQ multiplex PCR, and the TCRdb table lists in-frame clones only, not all of them. The table has 200,000 to 300,000 clones, around nine tenths seen once. Sequencing was carried out using PBMCs. The receptors here all came from a man aged 18 to 29 in good health and CMV-seronegative. The CDR3 runs from the conserved cysteine through the conserved F or W. The D gene is left open where the match is weak. Clone size is given for some rows only: seen once, a few or many times, or a class if the clone is expanded.

d_call j_call v_call clone_size cdr3_aa cdr3_nt
TRBD1 TRBJ1-2 TRBV7-9 - CASSTTGQTHGYTF TGTGCCAGCAGCACAACGGGACAGACCCATGGCTACACCTTC
- TRBJ2-7 TRBV4-3 - CASSQDSSYEQYF TGCGCCAGCAGCCAAGATTCTAGTTACGAGCAGTACTTC
TRBD1 TRBJ1-2 TRBV7-3 - CASSWGTGWQSGGYTF TGTGCCAGCAGCTGGGGGACAGGGTGGCAAAGTGGCGGCTACACCTTC
- TRBJ2-7 TRBV28 few CASRLTTGEQYF TGTGCCAGCAGGCTAACGACGGGTGAGCAGTACTTC
- TRBJ2-1 TRBV4-3 - CASSQEGGNYNEQFF TGCGCCAGCAGCCAAGAAGGGGGAAACTACAATGAGCAGTTCTTC
- TRBJ2-6 TRBV28 - CASSGGTSGANVLTF TGTGCCAGCAGTGGCGGAACCTCTGGGGCCAACGTCCTGACTTTC
- TRBJ2-7 TRBV7-8 - CASSSQVGPSYEQYF TGTGCCAGCTCGAGTCAGGTGGGTCCCTCCTACGAGCAGTACTTC
- TRBJ2-7 TRBV7-6 - CASSHAQGEQYF TGTGCCAGCAGCCATGCACAGGGCGAGCAGTACTTC
- TRBJ1-2 TRBV9 - CASSVDSDYGYTF TGTGCCAGCAGCGTAGATTCGGACTATGGCTACACCTTC
TRBD1 TRBJ1-2 TRBV11-2 - CASSFPGGTPEGYTF TGTGCCAGCAGCTTTCCAGGGGGAACGCCTGAAGGCTACACCTTC
TRBD2 TRBJ2-7 TRBV7-2 once CASALVRDYLYEQYF TGTGCCAGCGCCCTTGTTCGGGACTACCTCTACGAGCAGTACTTC
TRBD1 TRBJ1-2 TRBV5-1 - CASQGARGGYTF TGCGCCAGCCAGGGGGCGCGGGGTGGCTACACCTTC
TRBD1 TRBJ1-4 TRBV28 - CASSPPDRGFATNEKLFF TGTGCCAGCAGTCCCCCCGACAGGGGATTCGCAACTAATGAAAAACTGTTTTTT
- TRBJ2-1 TRBV7-9 - CASSAAGNEQFF TGTGCCAGCAGCGCAGCGGGCAATGAGCAGTTCTTC
- TRBJ2-1 TRBV4-1 - CASSQDQRGEQFF TGCGCCAGCAGCCAAGATCAAAGGGGTGAGCAGTTCTTC
TRBD1 TRBJ2-1 TRBV5-8 - CASSTQGYNEQFF TGTGCCAGCAGTACACAGGGGTACAATGAGCAGTTCTTC
TRBD1 TRBJ2-7 TRBV25-1 - CASRRGTGSYEQYF TGTGCCAGCAGGAGAGGGACAGGGTCGTACGAGCAGTACTTC
- TRBJ2-7 TRBV7-9 - CASSLLGISYEQYF TGTGCCAGCAGCTTACTGGGCATTAGCTACGAGCAGTACTTC
TRBD1 TRBJ2-3 TRBV29-1 - CSVAHTGDPTDTQYF TGCAGCGTTGCACACACAGGGGACCCCACAGATACGCAGTATTTT
- TRBJ2-4 TRBV6-1 - CASSEWAGAYKNIQYF TGTGCCAGCAGTGAATGGGCAGGGGCCTACAAAAACATTCAGTACTTC
TRBD1 TRBJ2-3 TRBV10-3 - CAISSGTGGGPDTQYF TGTGCCATCAGCTCCGGGACAGGAGGTGGGCCAGATACGCAGTATTTT
TRBD2 TRBJ2-7 TRBV12-5 once CASLIAGLSSYEQYF TGTGCTAGTCTCATAGCGGGACTGAGCTCCTACGAGCAGTACTTC
- TRBJ1-5 TRBV7-9 - CASSQGAGSNQPQHF TGTGCCAGCAGCCAAGGGGCAGGTAGCAATCAGCCCCAGCATTTT
TRBD1 TRBJ1-5 TRBV6-5 - CASSATGGYQPQHF TGTGCCAGCAGTGCGACAGGGGGCTATCAGCCCCAGCATTTT
- TRBJ1-4 TRBV28 - CASSPGGAANEKLFF TGTGCCAGCAGTCCCGGGGGGGCAGCTAATGAAAAACTGTTTTTT
- TRBJ1-2 TRBV20-1 few CSAPGGGGYTF TGCAGTGCCCCAGGCGGGGGAGGCTACACCTTC
- TRBJ2-7 TRBV11-2 - CASSLVTGWNEQYF TGTGCCAGCAGCTTAGTTACAGGGTGGAACGAGCAGTACTTC
TRBD2 TRBJ2-7 TRBV4-3 - CASSQLPSGTYEQYF TGCGCCAGCAGCCAGCTCCCTAGCGGAACCTACGAGCAGTACTTC
TRBD1 TRBJ2-2 TRBV9 once CASSVRTGDTGELFF TGTGCCAGCAGCGTCAGGACAGGGGACACCGGGGAGCTGTTTTTT
TRBD1 TRBJ1-5 TRBV28 - CASSLLIPGQGERLGNQPQHF TGTGCCAGCAGTTTACTTATCCCGGGACAGGGAGAAAGATTGGGCAATCAGCCCCAGCATTTT
TRBD1 TRBJ1-3 TRBV30 - CAWKVRGESSGNTIYF TGTGCCTGGAAGGTCAGGGGGGAGTCCTCTGGAAACACCATATATTTT
TRBD1 TRBJ1-2 TRBV7-6 - CASSLTTGGGYTF TGTGCCAGCAGCTTGACGACAGGGGGCGGCTACACCTTC
TRBD2 TRBJ2-3 TRBV9 - CASSAPWSGAASSTDTQYF TGTGCCAGCAGCGCCCCCTGGAGCGGGGCAGCTTCAAGCACAGATACGCAGTATTTT
- TRBJ2-7 TRBV5-6 - CASSFGRGTFHEQYF TGTGCCAGCAGCTTTGGCCGGGGGACCTTTCATGAGCAGTACTTC
- TRBJ1-1 TRBV9 - CASITDTNTEAFF TGTGCCAGCATCACGGACACGAACACTGAAGCTTTCTTT
TRBD2 TRBJ2-3 TRBV11-2 - CASRTSGSGTDTQYF TGTGCCAGCAGAACTAGCGGGAGTGGCACAGATACGCAGTATTTT
- TRBJ1-6 TRBV5-6 - CASSNAGGGMNSPLHF TGTGCCAGCAGCAACGCGGGAGGGGGAATGAATTCACCCCTCCACTTT
TRBD2 TRBJ2-1 TRBV5-1 once CASHLPGGLPASYNEQFF TGCGCCTCTCACCTTCCTGGGGGACTACCCGCCTCCTACAATGAGCAGTTCTTC
TRBD2 TRBJ2-1 TRBV6-5 - CASSKSRTSKLEQFF TGTGCCAGCAGCAAATCCAGGACTAGCAAACTTGAGCAGTTCTTC
- TRBJ2-7 TRBV10-2 - CASSDLAYEQYF TGCGCCAGCAGTGATCTAGCCTACGAGCAGTACTTC
TRBD1 TRBJ1-2 TRBV27 - CASSQTGFSNYGYTF TGTGCCAGCAGTCAGACAGGGTTCTCTAACTATGGCTACACCTTC
- TRBJ2-7 TRBV2 once CASSEQPQGFNYEQYF TGTGCCAGCAGTGAACAACCACAGGGCTTTAACTACGAGCAGTACTTC
TRBD1 TRBJ2-7 TRBV7-2 once CASKSPSGTVYEQYF TGTGCCAGCAAGTCACCTTCGGGGACAGTTTACGAGCAGTACTTC
- TRBJ1-4 TRBV4-1 - CASSPSLQVGAELFF TGCGCCAGCAGCCCAAGTCTACAGGTTGGGGCGGAACTGTTTTTT
- TRBJ1-6 TRBV4-3 - CASSQEGGRGSALHF TGCGCCAGCAGCCAAGAAGGGGGTAGGGGTTCAGCCCTCCACTTT
- TRBJ1-6 TRBV5-4 - CASSLGLTNSPLHF TGTGCCAGCAGCTTGGGTCTAACTAATTCACCCCTCCACTTT
TRBD1 TRBJ2-6 TRBV28 once CASSTSGTGYSGANVLTF TGTGCCAGCAGTACCTCCGGGACAGGGTACTCTGGGGCCAACGTCCTGACTTTC
- TRBJ1-2 TRBV29-1 few CSVEGGRDYGYTF TGCAGCGTTGAAGGAGGCAGGGACTATGGCTACACCTTC
- TRBJ2-7 TRBV10-3 few CAKTQGPQQYF TGTGCCAAAACACAGGGCCCTCAGCAGTACTTC
- TRBJ2-7 TRBV25-1 - CASSEFGTKPTHEQYF TGTGCCAGCAGTGAATTTGGGACAAAGCCGACCCACGAGCAGTACTTC
- TRBJ1-5 TRBV25-1 once CASSEYRGQPQHF TGTGCCAGCAGTGAATATAGGGGTCAGCCCCAGCATTTT